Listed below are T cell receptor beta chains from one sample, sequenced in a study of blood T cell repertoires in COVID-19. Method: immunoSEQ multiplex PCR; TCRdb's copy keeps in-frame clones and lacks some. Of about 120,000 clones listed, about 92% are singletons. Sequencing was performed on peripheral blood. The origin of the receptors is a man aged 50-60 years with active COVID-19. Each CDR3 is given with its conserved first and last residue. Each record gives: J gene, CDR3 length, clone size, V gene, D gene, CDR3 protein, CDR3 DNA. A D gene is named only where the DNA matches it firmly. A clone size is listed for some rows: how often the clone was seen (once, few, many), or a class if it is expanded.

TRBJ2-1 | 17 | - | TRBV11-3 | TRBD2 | CASSLALAGPSYNEQFF | TGTGCCAGCAGCTTAGCACTAGCGGGCCCTTCCTACAATGAGCAGTTCTTC
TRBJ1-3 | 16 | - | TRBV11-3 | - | CASSVRGLNSGNTIYF | TGTGCCAGCAGCGTCAGAGGGCTTAACTCTGGAAACACCATATATTTT
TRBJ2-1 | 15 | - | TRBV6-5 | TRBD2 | CASREGSGRSNEQFF | TGTGCCAGCAGGGAGGGTAGCGGGAGATCCAATGAGCAGTTCTTC
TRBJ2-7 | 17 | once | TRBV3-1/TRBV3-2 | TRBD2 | CASSQAGGGVTSYEQYF | TGTGCCAGCAGCCAAGCGGGGGGGGGCGTGACCTCCTACGAGCAGTACTTC
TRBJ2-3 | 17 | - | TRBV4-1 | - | CASSQDQNRASTDTQYF | TGCGCCAGCAGCCAGGACCAGAACAGGGCAAGCACAGATACGCAGTATTTT
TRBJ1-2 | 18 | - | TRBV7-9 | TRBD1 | CASSRNTFVGTGADGYTF | TGTGCCAGCAGCCGAAATACTTTCGTCGGGACAGGGGCGGATGGCTACACCTTC
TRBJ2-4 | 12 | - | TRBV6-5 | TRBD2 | CASRDSGTIEYF | TGTGCCAGCAGGGATTCGGGGACTATTGAGTACTTC
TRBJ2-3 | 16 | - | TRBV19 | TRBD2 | CASSSSRGGPADTQYF | TGTGCCAGTAGTTCTTCCCGGGGGGGGCCCGCAGATACGCAGTATTTT
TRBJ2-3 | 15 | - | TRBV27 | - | CASSSLSGGADTQYF | TGTGCCAGCAGTTCCCTAAGCGGAGGCGCAGATACGCAGTATTTT
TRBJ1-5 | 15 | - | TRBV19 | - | CASTKGRQGRQPQHF | TGTGCCAGCACTAAAGGGCGGCAGGGCCGTCAGCCCCAGCATTTT
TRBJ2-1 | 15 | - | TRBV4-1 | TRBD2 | CASSPAGGPYNEQFF | TGCGCCAGCAGCCCAGCGGGAGGGCCATACAATGAGCAGTTCTTC
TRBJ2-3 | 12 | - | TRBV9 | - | CASSVEKGTQYF | TGTGCCAGCAGCGTAGAAAAGGGGACGCAGTATTTT
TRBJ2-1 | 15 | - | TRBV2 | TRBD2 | CASSRGLAAYNEQFF | TGTGCCAGCAGTCGAGGACTAGCGGCCTACAATGAGCAGTTCTTC
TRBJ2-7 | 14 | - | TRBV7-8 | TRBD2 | CASSVLAGGREQYF | TGTGCCAGCAGCGTTCTAGCGGGGGGGAGGGAGCAGTACTTC
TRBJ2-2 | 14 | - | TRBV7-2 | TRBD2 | CASSPREGTGELFF | TGTGCCAGCAGCCCGCGGGAGGGCACCGGGGAGCTGTTTTTT
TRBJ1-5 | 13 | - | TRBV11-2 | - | CASSFHTNQPQHF | TGTGCCAGCAGCTTTCACACAAATCAGCCCCAGCATTTT
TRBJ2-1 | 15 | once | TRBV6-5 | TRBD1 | CASSPGTGRGNEQFF | TGTGCCAGCAGCCCCGGGACAGGGAGGGGCAATGAGCAGTTCTTC
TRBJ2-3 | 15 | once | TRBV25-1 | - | CASSESQFGTDTQYF | TGTGCCAGCAGTGAATCGCAGTTCGGCACAGATACGCAGTATTTT
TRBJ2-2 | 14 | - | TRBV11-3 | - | CASSARDGPGELFF | TGTGCCAGCAGCGCGCGGGACGGACCCGGGGAGCTGTTTTTT
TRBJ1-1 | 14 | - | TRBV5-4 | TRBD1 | CASRSDRDQGEAFF | TGTGCCAGCAGATCTGACAGGGATCAGGGTGAAGCTTTCTTT
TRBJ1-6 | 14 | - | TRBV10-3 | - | CATYTGDYNSPLHF | TGTGCCACCTACACGGGGGATTATAATTCACCCCTCCACTTT
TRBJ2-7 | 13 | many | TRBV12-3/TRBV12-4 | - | CASSSDSSYEQYF | TGTGCCAGCAGTTCCGACAGCTCCTACGAGCAGTACTTC
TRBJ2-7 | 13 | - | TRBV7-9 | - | CASRLDGTYEQYF | TGTGCCAGCAGACTAGACGGAACCTACGAGCAGTACTTC
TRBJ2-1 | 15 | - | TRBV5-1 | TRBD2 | CASSPTSGAFNEQFF | TGCGCCAGCAGCCCAACTAGCGGGGCTTTCAATGAGCAGTTCTTC
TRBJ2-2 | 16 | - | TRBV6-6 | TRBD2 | CASSLRLAGDTGELFF | TGTGCCAGCAGTCTTCGACTAGCGGGAGACACCGGGGAGCTGTTTTTT
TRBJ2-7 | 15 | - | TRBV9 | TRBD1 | CASSVGGTGNYEQYF | TGTGCCAGCAGCGTAGGTGGGACAGGGAACTACGAGCAGTACTTC
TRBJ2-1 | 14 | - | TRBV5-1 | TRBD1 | CASSLGQVYNEQFF | TGCGCCAGCAGCCTCGGACAGGTTTACAATGAGCAGTTCTTC
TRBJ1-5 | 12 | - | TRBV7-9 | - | CASSLDGKPQHF | TGTGCCAGCAGCTTAGACGGGAAGCCCCAGCATTTT
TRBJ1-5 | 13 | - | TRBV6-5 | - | CASSRTRSQPQHF | TGTGCCAGCAGTCGTACTCGGAGTCAGCCCCAGCATTTT
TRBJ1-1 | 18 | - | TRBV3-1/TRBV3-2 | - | CASSQGRVRGAMNTEAFF | TGTGCCAGCAGCCAAGGTAGGGTACGCGGGGCCATGAACACTGAAGCTTTCTTT
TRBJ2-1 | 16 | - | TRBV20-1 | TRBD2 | CSASGRAGGPVHEQFF | TGCAGTGCTAGTGGGAGGGCGGGAGGCCCCGTCCATGAGCAGTTCTTC
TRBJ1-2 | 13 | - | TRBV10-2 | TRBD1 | CASSGTADYGYTF | TGCGCCAGCAGCGGGACAGCCGACTATGGCTACACCTTC
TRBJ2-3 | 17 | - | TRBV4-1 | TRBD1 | CASSQGFRQGRTDTQYF | TGCGCCAGCAGCCAAGGGTTCAGACAGGGACGGACAGATACGCAGTATTTT
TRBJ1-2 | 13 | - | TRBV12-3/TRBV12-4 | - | CASSRSLSLGYTF | TGTGCCAGCAGTCGATCCCTGAGCCTTGGCTACACCTTC
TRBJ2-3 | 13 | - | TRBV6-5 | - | CASEAPGTDTQYF | TGTGCCAGCGAGGCTCCAGGCACAGATACGCAGTATTTT
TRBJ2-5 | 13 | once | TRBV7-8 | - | CASIRTEQETQYF | TGTGCCAGCATTCGGACTGAGCAAGAGACCCAGTACTTC
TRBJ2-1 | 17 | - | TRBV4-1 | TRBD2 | CASSQASAASGYNEQFF | TGCGCCAGCAGCCAAGCGAGCGCGGCTAGCGGGTACAATGAGCAGTTCTTC
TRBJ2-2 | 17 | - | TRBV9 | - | CASSDPAAHYNTGELFF | TGTGCCAGCAGCGACCCCGCCGCCCACTATAACACCGGGGAGCTGTTTTTT
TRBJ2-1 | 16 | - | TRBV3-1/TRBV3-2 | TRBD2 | CASSQVGLAGGNEQFF | TGTGCCAGCAGCCAAGTGGGACTAGCGGGGGGCAATGAGCAGTTCTTC
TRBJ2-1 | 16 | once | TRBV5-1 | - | CASSFKDSLSYNEQFF | TGCGCCAGCAGCTTTAAAGACTCCCTCTCCTACAATGAGCAGTTCTTC
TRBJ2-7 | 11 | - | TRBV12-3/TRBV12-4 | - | CASSPETVQYF | TGTGCCAGCAGTCCCGAAACTGTGCAGTACTTC
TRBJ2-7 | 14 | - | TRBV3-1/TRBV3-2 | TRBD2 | CASSPSGGGYEQYF | TGTGCCAGCAGCCCGTCTGGCGGGGGCTACGAGCAGTACTTC
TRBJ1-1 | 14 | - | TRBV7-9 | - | CASSSTGKVTEAFF | TGTGCCAGCAGCTCAACGGGTAAAGTCACTGAAGCTTTCTTT
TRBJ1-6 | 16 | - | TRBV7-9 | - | CASSLSGATLNSPLHF | TGTGCCAGCAGCTTATCAGGGGCCACACTTAATTCACCCCTCCACTTT